This TCR beta chain was recorded in a study of T cell responses to AZD1222 COVID-19 vaccine. Assay used: immunoSEQ multiplex PCR; TCRdb lists only in-frame clones, some missing. This table has 90,000 to 120,000 clones, approximately 89% appearing once. The TCR was taken from an adult in good health. Here the sequenced sample was peripheral blood, taken on day 0 of AZD1222 vaccination.

CDR3 sequence: CATSRDRGPYEQYF. As DNA, the CDR3 is TGTGCCACCAGCAGAGATCGGGGGCCTTACGAGCAGTACTTC. J is TRBJ2-7 and V is TRBV15; tentatively, D is TRBD1 or TRBD2 (6 bases each). Trimming removed 0 bases at V and 4 bases at J, with 10 bases between. The germline CDR1 and CDR2 sequences are LNHNV and YYDKDF (reference sequence). CDR3 length: 14 amino acids.